The 13 T cell receptor beta chains reported below all come from one sample, sequenced in a study of human T cells and chemical hapten exposure. The sample's time point: patch test 1, 2 weeks after DPC sensitization. Documented treatment: therapeutic diphenylcyclopropenone sensitization with weekly scalp DPC. TCRdb recomputed calls from the RACE reads with MiXCR, one row per CDR3 protein. Of tens of thousands of distinct CDR3 sequences in the sample, 12% were seen once. The sequencing used whole blood, collected in connection with sensitization to the hapten diphenylcyclopropenone (DPC). The receptors stem from a woman aged 55-70 years with alopecia areata. Some clones in this sample may be carry-over from other donors' samples.

This clonotype was observed many times. The chain is built from TRBV7-6 and TRBJ2-1; D is uncertain. This CDR3 has 13 residues. The germline V gene has CDR1 SGHVS and CDR2 FNYEAQ. Trimming removed 6 bases from V and 6 bases from J, with 12 bases in between. The CDR3 DNA follows: TGTGCCAGCAGTCGACCCGAAGCCAATGAGCAGTTCTTC. It codes for CASSRPEANEQFF.

Many counts were recorded for this clonotype. The chain is built from TRBV24-1 and TRBJ1-2; 7 bases align to TRBD1. Germline values: CDR1 KGHDR, CDR2 SFDVKD. The junction had 5 bases not matched to a gene; V was cut back by 2 bases and J by 6 bases. The CDR3 loop spans 14 amino acids. The CDR3 region has the DNA TGTGCCACCAGTGATTCCGACAGGGCGAATGGCTACACCTTC. This sequence encodes CATSDSDRANGYTF.

This clonotype turned up a few times. The chain is built from TRBV12-3 or TRBV12-4 and TRBJ2-3; D may be TRBD2 (6 bases). V dropped 7 bases and J dropped 2 bases, with 19 bases sitting between them. The CDR3 runs 16 residues. The CDR3 DNA follows: TGTGCCAGCATCCTTGCCCATAGCGGCCCCACAGATACGCAGTATTTT. Translating gives CASILAHSGPTDTQYF.

In this sample, this clonotype turned up a few times. This chain links TRBV20-1 with TRBJ2-3, with TRBD2 matching over 11 bases. The ends lost 6 bases at V and 1 base at J; junction bases unmatched: 9. The CDR3 extends over 16 amino acids. The germline V gene encodes CDR1 DFQATT and CDR2 SNEGSKA (reference sequence). As DNA, the CDR3 is TGCAGTGCCACAACTAGCGGGGGCCCCGGCACAGATACGCAGTATTTT. Residues: CSATTSGGPGTDTQYF.

This clonotype was counted ten times or more. This chain links TRBV3-1 with TRBJ2-7; possibly TRBD1 for D (6 bases). The length of the CDR3 is 14 residues. CDR1 is LGHDT and CDR2 is YNNKEL in the germline V gene (reference sequence). Trimming removed 2 bases from V and 2 bases from J, with 10 bases in between. CDR3 residues: CASSQMQGTYEQYF. Here the CDR3 DNA reads TGTGCCAGCAGCCAAATGCAGGGGACCTACGAGCAGTACTTC.

In its sample, this clonotype was seen a few times. The V call is TRBV7-9, the J call TRBJ1-4, with 7 positions matching TRBD1. Trimming removed 5 bases from V and 5 bases from J; junction bases left unmatched: 8. This CDR3 has 15 amino acids. Germline-derived CDR1 and CDR2 are SEHNR and FQNEAQ (reference sequence). This CDR3 reads CASSPIGTANEKLFF. The CDR3 DNA follows: TGTGCCAGCAGCCCTATTGGGACAGCAAATGAAAAACTGTTTTTT.

This clonotype was counted between two and nine times. The chain couples TRBV10-2 to TRBJ1-1; D is possibly TRBD1 (5 bases). The V end was cut by 6 bases, the J end by 4 bases, with 12 bases between. Germline V gene data show CDR1 as WSHSY and CDR2 as SAAADI. The CDR3 is 13 amino acids. The CDR3 sequence: CASSAGAGTEAFF. The CDR3 nucleotides read TGCGCCAGCAGCGCCGGGGCGGGCACTGAAGCTTTCTTT.

In its sample, this clonotype was seen many times. The chain links TRBV5-1 to TRBJ1-1; D is undetermined. The CDR3 has 15 residues. V dropped 2 bases and J dropped 0 bases, with 11 bases sitting between them. Germline V CDR1 and CDR2: SGHRS, YFSETQ. The chain's CDR3 is CASSLVVNMNTEAFF. CDR3 nucleotides: TGCGCCAGCAGCTTAGTTGTGAACATGAACACTGAAGCTTTCTTT. The full variable domain, rest sourced from reference TRBV5-1 and TRBJ1-1, is KAGVTQTPRYLIKTRGQQVTLSCSPISGHRSVSWYQQTPGQGLQFLFEYFSETQRNKGNFPGRFSGRQFSNSRSEMNVSTLELGDSALYLCASSLVVNMNTEAFFGQGTRLTVV.

DNA of the CDR3: TGCGCCAGCAGCTTAACTGGATCTAATTCACCCCTCCACTTT. It encodes CASSLTGSNSPLHF. V usage is TRBV5-1 and J usage is TRBJ1-6; D not certain. From germline, CDR1 is SGHRS and CDR2 YFSETQ. CDR3 length: 14 amino acids. Deletions cut 2 bases from V and 6 bases from J, with 9 bases between.

The V call is TRBV9, the J call TRBJ2-7; 8 bases agree with TRBD2. Germline CDR1 reads SGDLS; CDR2 reads YYNGEE. The CDR3 is 16 amino acids. The V and J ends lost 4 bases and 6 bases, in that order; junction bases with no gene match: 15. CDR3 sequence: CASSQSAGGAPVEQYF. The CDR3 DNA reads as TGTGCCAGCAGCCAATCTGCCGGGGGGGCCCCTGTCGAGCAGTACTTC.

This clonotype has ten or more counts. The genes are TRBV29-1 and TRBJ2-4; TRBD1 matches at 9 bases. Per germline, CDR1 SQVTM and CDR2 ANQGSEA. After removal of 4 bases from V and 7 bases from J, the junction contained 5 bases not matched to a gene. This CDR3 is 13 amino acids long. CDR3 loop: CSVAGDRVNIQYF. The CDR3 DNA reads TGCAGCGTTGCGGGGGACAGGGTCAACATTCAGTACTTC.

The table lists this clonotype with a few counts. J is TRBJ2-7 and V is TRBV18; D is undetermined. This CDR3 is built from 11 residues. V dropped 4 bases and J dropped 5 bases, with 6 bases sitting between them. Germline lookup yields CDR1 KGHSH and CDR2 LQKENI. DNA of the CDR3: TGTGCCAGCTCACGGGTGGACGAGCAGTACTTC. Its translation is CASSRVDEQYF.

The rearrangement joins TRBV30 to TRBJ2-3; 13 bases map to TRBD2. This CDR3 contains 15 residues. Germline V gives CDR1 GTSNPN, CDR2 SVGIG (reference sequence). V lost 5 bases to trimming and J lost 3 bases; unmatched junction nucleotides: 5. The DNA for the CDR3 is TGTGCCTGGGCGCCGGGACTAGCGGGAACAGATACGCAGTATTTT. It yields the protein CAWAPGLAGTDTQYF. The variable domain in full, completed from reference TRBV30 and TRBJ2-3, reads SQTIHQWPATLVQPVGSPLSLECTVEGTSNPNLYWYRQAAGRGLQLLFYSVGIGQISSEVPQNLSASRPQDRQFILSSKKLLLSDSGFYLCAWAPGLAGTDTQYFGPGTRLTVL.